This T cell receptor beta chain was sequenced in a study of blood T cell repertoires in COVID-19. Clinical histories supplied by participants themselves formed the basis of cohort assignment. Resolution of symptoms, clearance, or two negative PCRs was present in recovered Cohort 3 donors. The CDR3 covers 13 residues. CDR1 is SGHAT and CDR2 is FQNNGV in the germline V gene. The V gene lost 5 bases and the J gene lost 8 bases, with 13 bases spanning the gap. Clones were sequenced by immunoSEQ multiplex PCR, and TCRdb holds only the in-frame ones, with some missing. The repertoire holds roughly 400,000 clones, around 87% seen once, with 0.9% to 1.2% in the top ten.

The V gene is TRBV11-2, the J gene TRBJ2-1; D call uncertain. The specimen sequenced was PBMCs or T cells enriched from blood (not recorded which). The sequence was obtained from a man between 25 and 39 years old who had recovered from COVID-19. The CDR3 loop reads CASSRGQDDEQFF. In DNA, the CDR3 is TGTGCCAGCAGCCGCGGTCAAGACGATGAGCAGTTCTTC.